These 6 T cell receptor beta chains were sequenced from one sample in a study of cytomegalovirus exposure and HLA in healthy donors. PCR employed 60 Vbeta and 13 Jbeta primers. Data came from immunoSEQ multiplex PCR; TCRdb stores just in-frame clones and leaves some out. Its table lists about 200,000 clones. Sequenced material: PBMCs. Receptor source: a boy between 10 and 17 years old in good health and CMV-seronegative.

V and J are TRBV6-1 and TRBJ1-2; 8 bases are a match to TRBD1. V shed 8 bases, J shed 4 bases, and the junction held 6 bases outside the gene matches. Germline CDR1 and CDR2: MNHNS and SASEGT. This CDR3 spans 13 amino acids. CDR3 amino acids: CASSAGGRYGYTF. The CDR3 DNA reads as TGTGCCAGCTCGGCAGGGGGCCGCTATGGCTACACCTTC.

V gene TRBV11-2 combines with J gene TRBJ1-1; tentative D call: TRBD1 (6 bases). V was trimmed by 6 bases and J by 1 base, leaving 18 bases between them. The CDR3 is 16 residues long. CDR1 and CDR2 (germline): SGHAT, FQNNGV. CDR3 residues: CASSFPGAGGNTEAFF. The CDR3 DNA is TGTGCCAGCAGTTTTCCAGGGGCGGGGGGGAACACTGAAGCTTTCTTT.

The chain uses TRBV7-9 and TRBJ1-1; no reliable D call. Germline loops: CDR1 SEHNR, CDR2 FQNEAQ (reference sequence). V dropped 6 bases and J dropped 2 bases, with 10 bases sitting between them. CDR3 length equals 13 residues. The CDR3 DNA is TGTGCCAGCAGAAAAGGCGGTAACACTGAAGCTTTCTTT. It yields the protein CASRKGGNTEAFF.

The chain is built from TRBV29-1 and TRBJ1-1; D is uncertain. The CDR3 loop spans 13 amino acids. Germline CDR1 and CDR2: SQVTM and ANQGSEA. V lost 7 bases, J lost 0 bases, and 12 bases lay in between. The CDR3 here is CSASHVMNTEAFF. The DNA of the CDR3 is TGCAGCGCGTCACATGTCATGAACACTGAAGCTTTCTTT.

The J gene is TRBJ1-2, the V gene TRBV9, with 9 bases matching TRBD1. Losses at the gene ends were 3 bases for V and 4 bases for J; bases not matched to a gene: 7. There are 15 residues in the CDR3. Germline V gene lookup returns CDR1 SGDLS and CDR2 YYNGEE. CDR3 sequence reads: CASSGYRDRAYGYTF. CDR3 in DNA: TGTGCCAGCAGCGGGTACCGGGACAGGGCCTATGGCTACACCTTC.

The chain is built from TRBV19 and TRBJ2-5; 8 bases are a match to TRBD2. The V segment lost 5 bases and the J segment 5 bases; nucleotides outside the gene matches: 10. CDR1 and CDR2 (germline): LNHDA, SQIVND (reference sequence). CDR3 length equals 15 residues. Here the CDR3 reads CASSLKRGWGETQYF. CDR3 DNA sequence: TGTGCCAGTAGTTTAAAGCGGGGGTGGGGGGAGACCCAGTACTTC.